This T cell receptor (beta chain) originates from a study of blood T cell repertoires in COVID-19. Clones were read by immunoSEQ multiplex PCR, and TCRdb kept only the in-frame ones, dropping some. The sample includes over 200,000 clones, 88% of them seen just once. The receptor was derived from an older woman with acute or convalescent COVID-19. Sequencing used peripheral blood.

The CDR3 DNA follows: TGTGCCAGCTCTAGACAGGGGAACACTGAAGCTTTCTTT. This codes for CASSRQGNTEAFF. V is TRBV25-1 and J is TRBJ1-1, with 7 nucleotides matching TRBD1. J was trimmed by 1 base and V by 8 bases; bases with no gene match: 4. The germline V gene has CDR1 MGHDK and CDR2 SYGVNS. This CDR3 is built from 13 residues.